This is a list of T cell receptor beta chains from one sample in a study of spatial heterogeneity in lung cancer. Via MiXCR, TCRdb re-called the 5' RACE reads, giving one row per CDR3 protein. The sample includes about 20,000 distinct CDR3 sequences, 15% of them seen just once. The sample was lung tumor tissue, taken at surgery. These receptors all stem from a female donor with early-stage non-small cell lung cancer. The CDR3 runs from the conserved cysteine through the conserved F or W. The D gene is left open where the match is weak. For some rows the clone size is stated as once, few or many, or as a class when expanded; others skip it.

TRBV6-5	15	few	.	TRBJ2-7	TGTGCCAGCCGTAAGGGCCCAGGGGAAGGGTACGAGCAGTACTTC	CASRKGPGEGYEQYF
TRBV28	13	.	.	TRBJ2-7	TGTGCCAGCAGTTTCGCGGGCCCGTACGAGCAGTACTTC	CASSFAGPYEQYF
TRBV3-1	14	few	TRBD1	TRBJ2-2	TGTGCCAGCAGCCAAGTGACAGGGATCGGGGAGCTGTTTTTT	CASSQVTGIGELFF
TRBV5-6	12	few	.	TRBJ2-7	TGTGCCAGCAGCTTGCTTAGTTCCGAGCAGTACTTC	CASSLLSSEQYF
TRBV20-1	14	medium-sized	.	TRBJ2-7	TGCAGTGCTAGATCCGGGGTTGGGCCCTACGAGCAGTACTTC	CSARSGVGPYEQYF
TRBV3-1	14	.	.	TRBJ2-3	TGTGCCAGCAGTCAACAGGGAATCACAGATACGCAGTATTTT	CASSQQGITDTQYF
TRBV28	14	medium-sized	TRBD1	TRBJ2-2	TGTGCCAGCAGTGTCGGGACAGTCACGCTGGAGCTGTTTTTT	CASSVGTVTLELFF
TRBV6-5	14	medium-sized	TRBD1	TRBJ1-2	TGTGCCAGCAGGCGGGGGACAGGGACCCCTGGCTACACCTTC	CASRRGTGTPGYTF
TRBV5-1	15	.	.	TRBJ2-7	TGCGCCAGCAGCAAGGCCGGGACTTACGCCTACGAGCAGTACTTC	CASSKAGTYAYEQYF
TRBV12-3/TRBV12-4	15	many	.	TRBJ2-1	TGTGCCAGCAGTTTAACGGAAGGCGTTAGGAATGAGCAGTTCTTC	CASSLTEGVRNEQFF
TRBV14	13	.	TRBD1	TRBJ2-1	TGTGCCAGCAGCCGAAACAGGGGTGATGAGCAGTTCTTC	CASSRNRGDEQFF
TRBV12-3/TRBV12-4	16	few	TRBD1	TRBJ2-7	TGTGCCAGCAGCCAGCCCGACCGGACAGGGCGATACGAGCAGTACTTC	CASSQPDRTGRYEQYF
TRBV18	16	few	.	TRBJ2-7	TGTGCCAGCTCAACCGGGACCCCAGCCTCCACCTACGAGCAGTACTTC	CASSTGTPASTYEQYF